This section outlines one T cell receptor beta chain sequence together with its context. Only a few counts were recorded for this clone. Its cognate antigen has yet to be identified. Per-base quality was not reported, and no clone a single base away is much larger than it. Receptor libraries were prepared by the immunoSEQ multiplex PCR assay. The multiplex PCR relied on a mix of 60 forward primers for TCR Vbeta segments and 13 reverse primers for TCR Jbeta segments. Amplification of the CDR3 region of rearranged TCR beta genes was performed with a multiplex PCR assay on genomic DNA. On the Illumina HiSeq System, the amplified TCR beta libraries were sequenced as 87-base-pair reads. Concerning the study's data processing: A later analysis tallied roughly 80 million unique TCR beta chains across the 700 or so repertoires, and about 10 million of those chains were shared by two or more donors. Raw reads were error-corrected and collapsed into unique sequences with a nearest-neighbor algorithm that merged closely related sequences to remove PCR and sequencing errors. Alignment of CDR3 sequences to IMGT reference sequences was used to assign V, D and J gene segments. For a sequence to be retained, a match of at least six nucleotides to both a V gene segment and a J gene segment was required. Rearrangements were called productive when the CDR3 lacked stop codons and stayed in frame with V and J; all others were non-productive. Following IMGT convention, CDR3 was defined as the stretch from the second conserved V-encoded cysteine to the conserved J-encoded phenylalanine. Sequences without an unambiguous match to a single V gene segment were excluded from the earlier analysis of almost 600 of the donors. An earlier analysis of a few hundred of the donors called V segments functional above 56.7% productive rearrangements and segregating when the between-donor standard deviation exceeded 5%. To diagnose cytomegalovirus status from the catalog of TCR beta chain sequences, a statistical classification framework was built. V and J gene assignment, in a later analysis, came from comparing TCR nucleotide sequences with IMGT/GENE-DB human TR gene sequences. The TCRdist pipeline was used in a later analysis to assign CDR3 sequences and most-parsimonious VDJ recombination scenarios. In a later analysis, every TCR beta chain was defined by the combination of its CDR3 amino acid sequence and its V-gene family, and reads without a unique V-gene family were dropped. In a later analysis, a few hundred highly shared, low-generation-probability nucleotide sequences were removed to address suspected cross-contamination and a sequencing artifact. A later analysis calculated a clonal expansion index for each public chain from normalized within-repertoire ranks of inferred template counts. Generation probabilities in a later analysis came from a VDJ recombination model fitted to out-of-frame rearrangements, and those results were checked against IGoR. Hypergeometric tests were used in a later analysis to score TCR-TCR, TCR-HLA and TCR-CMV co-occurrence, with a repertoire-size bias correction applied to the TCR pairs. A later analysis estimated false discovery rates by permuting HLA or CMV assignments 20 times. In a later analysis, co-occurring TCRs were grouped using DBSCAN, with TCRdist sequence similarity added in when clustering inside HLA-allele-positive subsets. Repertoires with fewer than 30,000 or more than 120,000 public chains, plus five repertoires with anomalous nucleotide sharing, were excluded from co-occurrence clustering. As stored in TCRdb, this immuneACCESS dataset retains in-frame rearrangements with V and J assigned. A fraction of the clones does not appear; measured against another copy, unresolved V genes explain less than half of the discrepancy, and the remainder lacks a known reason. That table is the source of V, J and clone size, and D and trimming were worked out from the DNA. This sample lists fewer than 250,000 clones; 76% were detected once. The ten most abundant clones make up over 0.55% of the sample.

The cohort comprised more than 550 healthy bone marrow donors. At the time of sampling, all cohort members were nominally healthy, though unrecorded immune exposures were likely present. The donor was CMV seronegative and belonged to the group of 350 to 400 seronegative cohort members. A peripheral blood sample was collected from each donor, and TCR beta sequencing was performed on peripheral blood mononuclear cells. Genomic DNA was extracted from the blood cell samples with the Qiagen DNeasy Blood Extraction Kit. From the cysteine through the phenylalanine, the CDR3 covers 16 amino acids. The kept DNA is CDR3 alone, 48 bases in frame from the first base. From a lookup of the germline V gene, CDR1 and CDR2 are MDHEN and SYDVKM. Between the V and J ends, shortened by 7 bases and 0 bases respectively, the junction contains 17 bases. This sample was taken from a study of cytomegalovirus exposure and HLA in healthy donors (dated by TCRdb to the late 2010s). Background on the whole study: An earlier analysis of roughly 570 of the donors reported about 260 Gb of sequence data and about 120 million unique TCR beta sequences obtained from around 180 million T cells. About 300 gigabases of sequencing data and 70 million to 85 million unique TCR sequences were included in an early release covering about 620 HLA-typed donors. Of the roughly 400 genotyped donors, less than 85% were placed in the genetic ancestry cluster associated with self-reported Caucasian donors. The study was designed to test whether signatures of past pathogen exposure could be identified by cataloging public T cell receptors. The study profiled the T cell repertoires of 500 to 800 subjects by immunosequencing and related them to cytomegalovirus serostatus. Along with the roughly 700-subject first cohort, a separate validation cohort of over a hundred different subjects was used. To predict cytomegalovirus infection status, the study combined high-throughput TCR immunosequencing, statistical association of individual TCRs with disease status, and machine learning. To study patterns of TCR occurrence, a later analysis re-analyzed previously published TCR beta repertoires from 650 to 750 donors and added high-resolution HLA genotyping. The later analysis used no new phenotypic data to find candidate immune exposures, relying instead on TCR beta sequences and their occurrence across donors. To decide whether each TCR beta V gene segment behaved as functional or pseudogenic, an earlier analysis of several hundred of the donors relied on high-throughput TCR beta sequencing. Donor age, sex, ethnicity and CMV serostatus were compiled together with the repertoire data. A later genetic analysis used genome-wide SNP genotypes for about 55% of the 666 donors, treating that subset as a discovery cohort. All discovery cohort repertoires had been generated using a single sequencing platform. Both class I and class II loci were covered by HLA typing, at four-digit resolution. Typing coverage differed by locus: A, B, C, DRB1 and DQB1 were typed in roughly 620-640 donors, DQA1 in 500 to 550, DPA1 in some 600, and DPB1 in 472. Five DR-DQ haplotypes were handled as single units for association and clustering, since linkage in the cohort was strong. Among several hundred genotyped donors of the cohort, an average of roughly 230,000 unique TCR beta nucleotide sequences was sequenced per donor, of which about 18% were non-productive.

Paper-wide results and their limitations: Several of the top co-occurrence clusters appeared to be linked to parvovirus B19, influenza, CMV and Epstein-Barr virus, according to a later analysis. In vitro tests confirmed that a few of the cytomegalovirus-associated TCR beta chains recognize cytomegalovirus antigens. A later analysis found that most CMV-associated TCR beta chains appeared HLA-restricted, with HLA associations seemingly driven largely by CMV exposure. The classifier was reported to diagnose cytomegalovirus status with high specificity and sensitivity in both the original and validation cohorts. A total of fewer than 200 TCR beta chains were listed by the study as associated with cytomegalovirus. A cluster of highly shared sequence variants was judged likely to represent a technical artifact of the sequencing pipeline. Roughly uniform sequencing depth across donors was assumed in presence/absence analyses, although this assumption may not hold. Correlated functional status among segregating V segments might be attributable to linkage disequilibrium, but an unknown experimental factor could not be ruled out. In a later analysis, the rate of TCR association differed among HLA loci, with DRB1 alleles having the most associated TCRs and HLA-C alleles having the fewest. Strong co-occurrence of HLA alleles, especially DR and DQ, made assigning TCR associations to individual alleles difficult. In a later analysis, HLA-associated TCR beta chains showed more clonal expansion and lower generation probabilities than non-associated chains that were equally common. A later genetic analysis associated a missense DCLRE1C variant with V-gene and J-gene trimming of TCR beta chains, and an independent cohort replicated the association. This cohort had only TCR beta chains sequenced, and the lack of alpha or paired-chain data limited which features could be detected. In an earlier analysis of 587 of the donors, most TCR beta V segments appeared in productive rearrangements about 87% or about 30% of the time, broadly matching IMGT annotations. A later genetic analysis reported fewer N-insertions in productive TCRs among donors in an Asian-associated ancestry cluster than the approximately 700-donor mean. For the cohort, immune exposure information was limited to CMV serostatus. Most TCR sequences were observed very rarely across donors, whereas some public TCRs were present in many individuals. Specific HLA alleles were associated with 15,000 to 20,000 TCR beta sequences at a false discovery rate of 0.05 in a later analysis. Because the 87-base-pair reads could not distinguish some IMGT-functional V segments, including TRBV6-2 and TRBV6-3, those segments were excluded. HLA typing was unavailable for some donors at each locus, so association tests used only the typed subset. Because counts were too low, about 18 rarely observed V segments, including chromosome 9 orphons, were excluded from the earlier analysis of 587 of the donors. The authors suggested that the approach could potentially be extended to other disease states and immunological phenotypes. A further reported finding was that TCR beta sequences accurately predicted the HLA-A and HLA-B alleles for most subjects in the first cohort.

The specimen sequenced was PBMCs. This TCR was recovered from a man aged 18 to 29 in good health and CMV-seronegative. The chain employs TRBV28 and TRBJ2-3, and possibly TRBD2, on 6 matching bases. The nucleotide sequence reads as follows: TGTGCCAGCACCCCCCCGGGGGTTAGGAGCACAGATACGCAGTATTTT. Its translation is CASTPPGVRSTDTQYF. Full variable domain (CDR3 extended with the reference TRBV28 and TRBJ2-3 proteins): DVKVTQSSRYLVKRTGEKVFLECVQDMDHENMFWYRQDPGLGLRLIYFSYDVKMKEKGDIPEGYSVSREKKERFSLILESASTNQTSMYLCASTPPGVRSTDTQYFGPGTRLTVL.